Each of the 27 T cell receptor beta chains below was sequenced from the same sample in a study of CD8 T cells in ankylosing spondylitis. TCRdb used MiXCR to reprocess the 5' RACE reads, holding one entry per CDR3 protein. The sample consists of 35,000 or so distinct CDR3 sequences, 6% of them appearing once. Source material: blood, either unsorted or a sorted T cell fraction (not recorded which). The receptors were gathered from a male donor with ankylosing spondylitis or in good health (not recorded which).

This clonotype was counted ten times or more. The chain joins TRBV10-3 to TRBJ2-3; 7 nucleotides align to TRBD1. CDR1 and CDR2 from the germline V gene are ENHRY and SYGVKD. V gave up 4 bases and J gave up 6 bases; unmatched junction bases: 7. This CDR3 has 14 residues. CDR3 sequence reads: CAISGGTVADTQYF. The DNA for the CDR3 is TGTGCCATCAGTGGGGGGACAGTCGCGGATACGCAGTATTTT.

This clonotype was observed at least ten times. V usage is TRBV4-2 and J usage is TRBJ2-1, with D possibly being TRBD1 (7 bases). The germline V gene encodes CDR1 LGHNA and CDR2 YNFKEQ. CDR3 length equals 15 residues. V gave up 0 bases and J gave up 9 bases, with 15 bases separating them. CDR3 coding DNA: TGTGCCAGCAGCCAAGATGCCCCCCAGGGGGGTGAGCAGTTCTTC. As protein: CASSQDAPQGGEQFF.

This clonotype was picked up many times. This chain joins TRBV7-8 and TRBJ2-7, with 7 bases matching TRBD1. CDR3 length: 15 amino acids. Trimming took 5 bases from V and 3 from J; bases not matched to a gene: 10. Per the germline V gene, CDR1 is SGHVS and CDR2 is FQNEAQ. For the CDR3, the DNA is TGTGCCAGCAGCGGTAGGGGGCGCAAGGACTACGAGCAGTACTTC. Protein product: CASSGRGRKDYEQYF.

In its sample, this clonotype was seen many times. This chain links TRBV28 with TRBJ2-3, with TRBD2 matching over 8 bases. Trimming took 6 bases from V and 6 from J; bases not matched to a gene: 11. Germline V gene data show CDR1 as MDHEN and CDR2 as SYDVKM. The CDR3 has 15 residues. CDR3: CASSARGGFVDTQYF. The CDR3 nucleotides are TGTGCCAGCAGCGCTCGGGGGGGATTCGTTGATACGCAGTATTTT.

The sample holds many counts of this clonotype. The CDR3 region is CASSLDRIFGLSRSGNTIYF. In nucleotides, the CDR3 is TGTGCCAGCAGCTTAGATCGGATTTTCGGCTTATCCCGCTCTGGAAACACCATATATTTT. The chain joins TRBV11-2 to TRBJ1-3; D gene uncertain. The CDR3 sequence is 20 residues long. The germline V gene encodes CDR1 SGHAT and CDR2 FQNNGV. V was trimmed by 0 bases and J by 0 bases, leaving 21 bases between them.

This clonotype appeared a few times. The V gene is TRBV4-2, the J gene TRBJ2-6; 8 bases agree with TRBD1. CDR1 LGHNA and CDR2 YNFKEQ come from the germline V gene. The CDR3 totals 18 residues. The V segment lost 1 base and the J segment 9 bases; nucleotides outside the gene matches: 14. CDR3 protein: CASSQAAAADREDNVLTF. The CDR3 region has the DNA TGTGCCAGCAGCCAAGCTGCCGCTGCGGACAGGGAGGACAACGTCCTGACTTTC.

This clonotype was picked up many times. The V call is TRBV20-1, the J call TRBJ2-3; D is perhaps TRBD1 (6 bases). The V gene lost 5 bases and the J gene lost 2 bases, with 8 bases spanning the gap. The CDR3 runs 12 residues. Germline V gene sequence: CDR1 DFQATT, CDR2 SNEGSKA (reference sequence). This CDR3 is CSAGQSTDTQYF. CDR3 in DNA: TGCAGTGCTGGACAGTCCACAGATACGCAGTATTTT.

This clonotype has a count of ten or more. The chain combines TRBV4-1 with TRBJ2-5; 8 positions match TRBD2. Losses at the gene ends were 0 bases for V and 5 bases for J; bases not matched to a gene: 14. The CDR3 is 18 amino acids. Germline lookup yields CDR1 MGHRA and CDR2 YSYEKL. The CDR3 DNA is TGCGCCAGCAGCCAAGATGGGGGGTTAAGCGGGAGCTACGAGACCCAGTACTTC. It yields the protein CASSQDGGLSGSYETQYF.

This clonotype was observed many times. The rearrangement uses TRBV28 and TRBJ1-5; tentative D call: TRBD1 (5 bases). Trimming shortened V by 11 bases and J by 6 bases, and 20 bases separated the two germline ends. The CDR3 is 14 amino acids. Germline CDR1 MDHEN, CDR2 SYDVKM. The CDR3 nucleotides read TGTGCCGGCCGCTCAGGGTTTTTAGGTCAGCCCCAGCATTTT. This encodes CAGRSGFLGQPQHF.

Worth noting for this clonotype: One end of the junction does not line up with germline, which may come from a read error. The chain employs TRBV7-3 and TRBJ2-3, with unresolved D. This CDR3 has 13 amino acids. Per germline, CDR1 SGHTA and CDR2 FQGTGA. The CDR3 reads CASSLTLTATQYF. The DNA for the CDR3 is TGTGCCAGCAGCTTAACGCTCACAGCTACGCAGTATTTT.

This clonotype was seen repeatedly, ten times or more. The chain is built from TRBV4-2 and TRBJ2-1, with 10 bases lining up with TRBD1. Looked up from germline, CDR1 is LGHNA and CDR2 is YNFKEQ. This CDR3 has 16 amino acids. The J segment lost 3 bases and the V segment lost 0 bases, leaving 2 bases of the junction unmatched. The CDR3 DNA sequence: TGTGCCAGCAGCCAAGATGGGACAGGGGACTACAATGAGCAGTTCTTC. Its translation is CASSQDGTGDYNEQFF.

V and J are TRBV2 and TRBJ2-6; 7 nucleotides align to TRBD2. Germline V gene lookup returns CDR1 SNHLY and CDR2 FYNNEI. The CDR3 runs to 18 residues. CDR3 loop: CTFSFASGRRSGANVLTF. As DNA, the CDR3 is TGTACCTTCAGTTTCGCTAGCGGTCGACGCTCTGGGGCCAACGTCCTGACTTTC.

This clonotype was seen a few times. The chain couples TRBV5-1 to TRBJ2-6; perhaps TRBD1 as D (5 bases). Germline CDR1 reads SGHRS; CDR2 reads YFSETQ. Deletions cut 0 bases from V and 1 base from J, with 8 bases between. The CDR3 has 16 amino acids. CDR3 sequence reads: CASSLAQGSGANVLTF. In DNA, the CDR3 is TGCGCCAGCAGCTTGGCTCAGGGTTCTGGGGCCAACGTCCTGACTTTC.

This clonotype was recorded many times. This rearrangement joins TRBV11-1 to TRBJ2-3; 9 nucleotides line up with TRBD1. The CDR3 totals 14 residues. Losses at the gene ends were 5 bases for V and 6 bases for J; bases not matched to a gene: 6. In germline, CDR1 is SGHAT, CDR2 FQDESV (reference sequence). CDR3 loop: CASSLRTGVDTQYF. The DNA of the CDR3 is TGTGCCAGCAGCCTTCGGACAGGGGTGGATACGCAGTATTTT.

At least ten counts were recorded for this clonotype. CDR3 DNA: TGCGCCAGCAGCCAATCCCAGGGTCCATACGAGCAGTACTTC. It yields the protein CASSQSQGPYEQYF. The chain employs TRBV4-1 and TRBJ2-7, with D tentatively TRBD1 (5 bases). In germline, CDR1 is MGHRA, CDR2 YSYEKL. CDR3 length: 14 residues. V lost 2 bases to trimming and J lost 4 bases, with 12 bases between them.

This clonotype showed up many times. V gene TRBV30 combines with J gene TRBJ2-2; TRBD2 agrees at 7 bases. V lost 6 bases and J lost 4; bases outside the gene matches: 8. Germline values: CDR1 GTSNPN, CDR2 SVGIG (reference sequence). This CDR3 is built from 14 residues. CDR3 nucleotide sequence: TGTGCCTGCCCCGTGGGACTATTCACCGGGGAGCTGTTTTTT. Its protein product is CACPVGLFTGELFF.

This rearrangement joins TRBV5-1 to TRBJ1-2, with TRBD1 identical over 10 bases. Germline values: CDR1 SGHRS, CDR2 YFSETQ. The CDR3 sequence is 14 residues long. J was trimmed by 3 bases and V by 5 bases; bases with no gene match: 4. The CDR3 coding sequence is TGCGCCAGCAGAACCGGGACAGGGGACTATGGCTACACCTTC. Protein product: CASRTGTGDYGYTF.

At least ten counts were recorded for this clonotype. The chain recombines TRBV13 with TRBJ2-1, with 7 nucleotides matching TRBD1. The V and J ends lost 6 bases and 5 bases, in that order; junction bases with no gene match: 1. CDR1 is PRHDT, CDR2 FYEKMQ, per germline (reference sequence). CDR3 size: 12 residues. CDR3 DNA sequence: TGTGCCAGCAGTGGACAGGACAATGAGCAGTTCTTC. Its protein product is CASSGQDNEQFF.

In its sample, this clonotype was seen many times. The CDR3 bases are TGTGCCAGCAGCTTAATAGCGGGGGGAATTACGCAGTATTTT. Translating it yields CASSLIAGGITQYF. The chain recombines TRBV7-2 with TRBJ2-3; 10 bases agree with TRBD2. With V trimmed by 2 bases and J by 8 bases, 4 bases remained unmatched. The germline CDR1 and CDR2 sequences are SGHTA and FQGNSA. This CDR3 region has 14 residues.

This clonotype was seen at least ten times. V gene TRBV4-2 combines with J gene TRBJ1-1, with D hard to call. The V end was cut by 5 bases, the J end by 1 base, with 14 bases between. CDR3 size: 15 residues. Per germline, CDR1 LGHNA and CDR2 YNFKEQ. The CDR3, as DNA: TGTGCCAGCAGCTTCAATTTTGGGAAGAACACTGAAGCTTTCTTT. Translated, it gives CASSFNFGKNTEAFF.

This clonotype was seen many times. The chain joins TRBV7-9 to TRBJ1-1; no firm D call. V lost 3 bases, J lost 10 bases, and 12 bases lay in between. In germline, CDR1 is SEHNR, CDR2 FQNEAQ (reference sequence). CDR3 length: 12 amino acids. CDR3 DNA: TGTGCCAGCAGCTTTCGAGGGCAGCGAGCTTTCTTT. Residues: CASSFRGQRAFF.

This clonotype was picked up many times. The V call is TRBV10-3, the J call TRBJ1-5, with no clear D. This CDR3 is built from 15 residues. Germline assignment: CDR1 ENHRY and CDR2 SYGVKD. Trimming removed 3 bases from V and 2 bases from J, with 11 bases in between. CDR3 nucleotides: TGTGCCATCAGTGAATGGGGATTTGGCAATCAGCCCCAGCATTTT. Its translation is CAISEWGFGNQPQHF.

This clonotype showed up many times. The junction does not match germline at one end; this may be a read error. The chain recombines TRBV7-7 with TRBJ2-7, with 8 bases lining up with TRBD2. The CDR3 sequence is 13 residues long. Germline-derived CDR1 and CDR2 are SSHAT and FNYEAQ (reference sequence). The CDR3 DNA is TGTGCTAGCAGCCGGGGGGGTTCCTACGAGCAGTACTTC. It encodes CASSRGGSYEQYF.

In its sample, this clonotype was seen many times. This chain's CDR3 is CASSQEQEISNQPQHF. CDR3 DNA sequence: TGCGCCAGCAGCCAAGAACAGGAGATTAGCAATCAGCCCCAGCATTTT. The chain has TRBV5-1 and TRBJ1-5; possibly TRBD1 for D (5 bases). V lost 4 bases and J 0 bases, leaving 14 bases between the germline ends. Germline V gives CDR1 SGHRS, CDR2 YFSETQ. This CDR3 region has 16 residues.

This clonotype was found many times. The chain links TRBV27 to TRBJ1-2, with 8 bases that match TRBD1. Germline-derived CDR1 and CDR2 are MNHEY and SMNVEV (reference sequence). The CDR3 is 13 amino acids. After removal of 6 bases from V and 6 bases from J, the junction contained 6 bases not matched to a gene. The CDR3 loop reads CASRSTGEDGYTF. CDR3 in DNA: TGTGCCAGCAGATCGACAGGGGAGGATGGCTACACCTTC.

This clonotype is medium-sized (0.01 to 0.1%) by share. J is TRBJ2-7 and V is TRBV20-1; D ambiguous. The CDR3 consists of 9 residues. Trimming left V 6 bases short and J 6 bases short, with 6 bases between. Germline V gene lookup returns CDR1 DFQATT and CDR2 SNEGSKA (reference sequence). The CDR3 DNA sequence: TGCAGTGCAGGGCCCGAGCAGTACTTC. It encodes CSAGPEQYF.

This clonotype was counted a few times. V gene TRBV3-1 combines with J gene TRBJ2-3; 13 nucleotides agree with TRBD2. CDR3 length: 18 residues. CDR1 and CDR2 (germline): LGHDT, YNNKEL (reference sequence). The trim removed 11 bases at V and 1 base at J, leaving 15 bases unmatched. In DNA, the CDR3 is TGTGCCTGCTGCCAAGGGCCGACTAGCGGGAGGCGCACAGATACGCAGTATTTT. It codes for CACCQGPTSGRRTDTQYF.